Sequencing of this TCR beta chain was carried out in a study of blood T cell repertoires in COVID-19. Across the whole study: Material from acute and convalescent COVID-19 was sourced from the United States, Italy and Spain. The cDNA or gDNA used as material had been derived from T cells, B-cell-depleted T cells, or PBMCs.

CDR1 SGHAT and CDR2 FQNNGV come from the germline V gene. The CDR3 has 16 residues. Trimming at V came to 4 bases and at J to 4 bases, leaving 9 bases not matched to a gene. Some clones are missing from TCRdb's copy, which holds only in-frame ones; the method was immunoSEQ multiplex PCR. This table holds under 65,000 clones, approximately 90% found once. The chain combines TRBV11-2 with TRBJ2-1; the match to TRBD1 covers 8 bases. The receptor was derived from a man aged 50-59 years with acute or convalescent COVID-19. The specimen sequenced was peripheral blood. The CDR3 loop reads CASSYISTGAYNEQFF. Written as DNA, the CDR3 is TGTGCCAGCAGCTACATCTCGACAGGGGCATACAATGAGCAGTTCTTC.